The 23 T cell receptor beta chains below all came from one sample that was sequenced in a study of human T cells and chemical hapten exposure. Time point reported: pre-sensitization, week 0. The treatment is: therapeutic diphenylcyclopropenone sensitization with weekly scalp DPC. TCRdb re-derived calls from the RACE reads in MiXCR, one entry per CDR3 protein. The table shows 85,000 to 100,000 distinct CDR3 sequences, with 10% to 11% occurring only once. Specimen: whole blood, collected in connection with sensitization to the hapten diphenylcyclopropenone (DPC). These receptor sequences come from a woman in her sixties with alopecia areata. Some clones in this sample may be carry-over from other donors' samples.

In its sample, this clonotype was seen many times. The chain couples TRBV10-2 to TRBJ2-4, with 10 nucleotides matching TRBD1. Germline loops: CDR1 WSHSY, CDR2 SAAADI. V was pared by 6 bases and J by 6 bases, with 14 bases of the junction left unmatched. The length of the CDR3 is 17 residues. As DNA, the CDR3 is TGCGCCAGCAGCGCGTTCACCCGGGACAGGGGCGCAAACATTCAGTACTTC. Its translation: CASSAFTRDRGANIQYF.

This clonotype was detected ten times or more. The CDR3 loop reads CASSSGQGYNEQFF. The DNA for the CDR3 is TGCGCCAGCAGCTCGGGACAAGGCTACAATGAGCAGTTCTTC. The chain combines TRBV5-1 with TRBJ2-1, with D perhaps TRBD1 (6 bases). The V end was cut by 3 bases, the J end by 3 bases, with 10 bases between. This CDR3 contains 14 residues. Germline CDR1 SGHRS, CDR2 YFSETQ.

The chain links TRBV7-2 to TRBJ2-3; D is perhaps TRBD1 or TRBD2 (5 bases each). The V end lost 0 bases, the J end lost 0 bases, and 7 bases lay between the germline ends. Germline CDR1 is SGHTA and CDR2 is FQGNSA. The CDR3 runs to 15 residues. The DNA of the CDR3 is TGTGCCAGCAGCTTAGCGGGGGAGAGCACAGATACGCAGTATTTT. Translation gives CASSLAGESTDTQYF.

The V and J genes are TRBV20-1 and TRBJ1-4, with D tentatively TRBD1 (6 bases). V dropped 5 bases and J dropped 0 bases, with 19 bases sitting between them. The germline V gene has CDR1 DFQATT and CDR2 SNEGSKA (reference sequence). CDR3 length: 17 residues. CDR3 DNA sequence: TGCAGTGCTTTGAAGGACAGAACGATTTCAACTAATGAAAAACTGTTTTTT. Its translation is CSALKDRTISTNEKLFF.

The chain has TRBV7-9 and TRBJ2-5, with 11 bases fitting TRBD1. Trimming at V came to 5 bases and at J to 4 bases, leaving 6 bases not matched to a gene. The CDR3 covers 15 residues. The germline gives CDR1 SEHNR, CDR2 FQNEAQ (reference sequence). CDR3 sequence reads: CASSPDRGLGETQYF. CDR3 DNA: TGTGCCAGCAGCCCGGACAGGGGGCTCGGAGAGACCCAGTACTTC. Full variable domain (rest looked up from reference TRBV7-9 and TRBJ2-5): DTGVSQNPRHKITKRGQNVTFRCDPISEHNRLYWYRQTLGQGPEFLTYFQNEAQLEKSRLLSDRFSAERPKGSFSTLEIQRTEQGDSAMYLCASSPDRGLGETQYFGPGTRLLVL.

This clonotype was counted between two and nine times. This chain connects TRBV5-1 to TRBJ2-3, with a possible D match to TRBD2 (6 bases). The length of the CDR3 is 16 residues. The germline gives CDR1 SGHRS, CDR2 YFSETQ. Trimming took 5 bases from V and 2 from J, leaving 18 bases between them. In DNA, the CDR3 is TGCGCCAGCAGAAACGGGGGTGGCGGGGTCACAGATACGCAGTATTTT. Translation: CASRNGGGGVTDTQYF.

This rearrangement joins TRBV20-1 to TRBJ1-5, with D perhaps TRBD1 (5 bases). From germline, CDR1 is DFQATT and CDR2 SNEGSKA (reference sequence). There are 14 residues in the CDR3. Trimming removed 4 bases from V and 7 bases from J, with 17 bases in between. In DNA form, the CDR3 reads TGCAGTGCTAATTTAGGGGAGGAGAGGCAGCCCCAGCATTTT. Translating gives CSANLGEERQPQHF.

This clonotype was observed at least ten times. The chain uses TRBV5-5 and TRBJ1-5; D might be TRBD1 (5 bases). The V gene's germline CDR1 is SGHKS and CDR2 YYEKEE (reference sequence). The CDR3 spans 17 residues. The V gene lost 4 bases and the J gene lost 0 bases, with 17 bases spanning the gap. The CDR3 loop reads CASSGGLGLNSNQPQHF. CDR3 nucleotide sequence: TGTGCCAGCAGCGGAGGACTGGGACTGAATAGCAATCAGCCCCAGCATTTT.

This clonotype was counted ten times or more. The V call is TRBV4-1, the J call TRBJ1-5; D not certain. This CDR3 is 15 amino acids long. Per the germline V gene, CDR1 is MGHRA and CDR2 is YSYEKL. V lost 4 bases and J lost 0, with 10 bases in between. CDR3: CASSPYTYSNQPQHF. CDR3 bases: TGCGCCAGCAGCCCATACACTTATAGCAATCAGCCCCAGCATTTT.

The J gene is TRBJ2-2, the V gene TRBV6-2 or TRBV6-3; TRBD2 agrees at 13 bases. Germline-derived CDR1 and CDR2 are MNHEY and SVGEGT. This CDR3 region has 18 residues. J was trimmed by 2 bases and V by 5 bases; bases with no gene match: 8. The CDR3 sequence is CASSDGTSGTINTGELFF. CDR3 coding DNA: TGTGCCAGCAGTGACGGGACTAGCGGGACGATTAACACCGGGGAGCTGTTTTTT.

This clonotype was picked up a small number of times. The chain couples TRBV3-1 to TRBJ2-3; D unresolved. The germline V gene encodes CDR1 LGHDT and CDR2 YNNKEL (reference sequence). Trimming cost V 4 bases and J 5 bases, with 10 bases left between them. This CDR3 is 13 amino acids long. CDR3 DNA: TGTGCCAGCAGCCCCTCCTATGGAGATACGCAGTATTTT. As protein: CASSPSYGDTQYF.

The table lists this clonotype with a few counts. This chain connects TRBV5-1 to TRBJ1-2; D ambiguous. V lost 0 bases and J 4 bases, leaving 13 bases between the germline ends. The CDR3 sequence is 15 residues long. Germline CDR1 is SGHRS and CDR2 is YFSETQ. CDR3 residues: CASSLVPDPLYGYTF. As DNA, the CDR3 is TGCGCCAGCAGCTTGGTGCCAGACCCACTCTATGGCTACACCTTC.

This clonotype was counted ten times or more. The CDR3 DNA follows: TGTGCCAGCAGTCAACAGGGGGGAACTGAAGCTTTCTTT. This encodes CASSQQGGTEAFF. The chain carries TRBV2 and TRBJ1-1; 8 positions match TRBD1. The trim removed 5 bases at V and 5 bases at J, leaving 4 bases unmatched. The CDR3 has 13 amino acids. CDR1 SNHLY and CDR2 FYNNEI come from the germline V gene. Full variable domain (rest looked up from reference TRBV2 and TRBJ1-1): EPEVTQTPSHQVTQMGQEVILRCVPISNHLYFYWYRQILGQKVEFLVSFYNNEISEKSEIFDDQFSVERPDGSNFTLKIRSTKLEDSAMYFCASSQQGGTEAFFGQGTRLTVV.

Ten or more counts support this clonotype. This chain uses TRBV27 with TRBJ1-1; D gene uncertain. The V gene lost 3 bases and the J gene lost 1 base, with 12 bases spanning the gap. Germline CDR1 reads MNHEY; CDR2 reads SMNVEV (reference sequence). This CDR3 has 15 residues. CDR3 nucleotides: TGTGCCAGCAGTTTGATGGGGTCCTCGAACACTGAAGCTTTCTTT. Translating it yields CASSLMGSSNTEAFF.

This clonotype was counted at least ten times. The chain combines TRBV30 with TRBJ1-1, with D maybe TRBD1 (5 bases). The CDR3 runs 13 residues. The germline gives CDR1 GTSNPN, CDR2 SVGIG (reference sequence). Trimming stripped 5 bases from V and 5 bases from J, with 15 bases between. DNA of the CDR3: TGTGCCTGGGATGCTTACGGGGGGACTGAAGCTTTCTTT. Its protein is CAWDAYGGTEAFF.

This clonotype has at least ten counts. This sequence joins TRBV11-1 and TRBJ1-2; 8 nucleotides match TRBD1. Trimming cost V 8 bases and J 6 bases; bases outside gene matches: 11. This CDR3 is built from 14 residues. Germline V gene lookup returns CDR1 SGHAT and CDR2 FQDESV (reference sequence). The CDR3 DNA reads TGTGCCAGCGCGGTGGACAGGGCGTCTAATGGCTACACCTTC. Its protein product is CASAVDRASNGYTF. Filled out from reference TRBV11-1 and TRBJ1-2, the complete variable domain reads EAEVAQSPRYKITEKSQAVAFWCDPISGHATLYWYRQILGQGPELLVQFQDESVVDDSQLPKDRFSAERLKGVDSTLKIQPAELGDSAMYLCASAVDRASNGYTFGSGTRLTVV.

This clonotype was found a few times. J is TRBJ2-1 and V is TRBV7-3; D gene uncertain. The CDR3 consists of 16 residues. Deletions cut 3 bases from V and 9 bases from J, with 21 bases between. Germline V gene data show CDR1 as SGHTA and CDR2 as FQGTGA. CDR3 bases: TGTGCCAGCAGCTTGCACCGGGCCCCCGAAGGTGGTGAGCAGTTCTTC. It codes for CASSLHRAPEGGEQFF.

This clonotype was seen only a few times. The chain couples TRBV7-6 to TRBJ2-2, with D possibly TRBD2 on 5 matching bases. CDR1 SGHVS and CDR2 FNYEAQ come from the germline V gene. Between the trimmed V and J ends, which lost 3 bases and 1 base, there was a span of 9 bases. CDR3 size: 15 residues. CDR3 nucleotides: TGTGCCAGCAGCTTTCTGGCGGGGAACACCGGGGAGCTGTTTTTT. Residues: CASSFLAGNTGELFF.

This chain links TRBV21-1 with TRBJ2-2. TRBV21-1 is an annotated pseudogene. CDR3 length: 16 amino acids. The CDR3 is CASSPLGTSNTGELFF. The CDR3 DNA is TGTGCCAGCAGCCCCTTGGGCACTTCGAACACCGGGGAGCTGTTTTTT.

In its sample, this clonotype was seen many times. This chain links TRBV3-1 with TRBJ1-2; 8 bases are shared with TRBD1. Germline V gene lookup returns CDR1 LGHDT and CDR2 YNNKEL (reference sequence). This CDR3 region has 14 residues. The V and J ends lost 4 bases and 5 bases, in that order; junction bases with no gene match: 6. Here the CDR3 reads CASSLGQEVYGYTF. CDR3 sequence (DNA): TGTGCCAGCAGCCTGGGACAGGAGGTATATGGCTACACCTTC.

As DNA, the CDR3 is TGTGCCAGCAGCCTGAAGACAGGGGCCTACACCGGGGAGCTGTTTTTT. Its protein is CASSLKTGAYTGELFF. The chain carries TRBV6-6 and TRBJ2-2, with TRBD1 identical over 8 bases. V gave up 6 bases and J gave up 3 bases; unmatched junction bases: 9. The germline V gene has CDR1 MNHNY and CDR2 SVGAGI (reference sequence). The CDR3 totals 16 residues.

This clonotype was counted between two and nine times. This chain connects TRBV7-9 to TRBJ2-1; perhaps TRBD2 as D (5 bases). Germline V CDR1 and CDR2: SEHNR, FQNEAQ (reference sequence). Trimming left V 5 bases short and J 9 bases short, with 29 bases between. This CDR3 is 18 amino acids long. The DNA of the CDR3 is TGTGCCAGCAGCCTTATAGCCCAGGTGGCAGGAGGCGGTGGTGAGCAGTTCTTC. Encoded protein: CASSLIAQVAGGGGEQFF.

This clonotype occurred many times. The CDR3 nucleotides read TGTGCCTGGAGGGGACAGGGGGTTAATGAAAAACTGTTTTTT. Protein: CAWRGQGVNEKLFF. This chain connects TRBV30 to TRBJ1-4; 11 bases are a match to TRBD1. There are 14 residues in the CDR3. With V trimmed by 3 bases and J by 4 bases, 1 base remained unmatched. Germline V gene lookup returns CDR1 GTSNPN and CDR2 SVGIG (reference sequence).